This T cell receptor (beta chain) derives from a study of blood T cell repertoires in COVID-19. The assay was immunoSEQ multiplex PCR, and TCRdb's table has in-frame clones only and misses some. The sample yields about 280,000 clones, roughly 86% seen once. The germline V gene has CDR1 LNHDA and CDR2 SQIVND (reference sequence). The V gene lost 5 bases and the J gene lost 14 bases, with 18 bases spanning the gap. The CDR3 length is 13 residues. Sequencing used peripheral blood. The source of this sequence is a man in his forties with active or convalescent COVID-19. J is TRBJ2-2 and V is TRBV19, with D possibly matching TRBD2 (6 bases). In nucleotides, the CDR3 is TGTGCCAGTAGTGGGACCGGGAGCTCGATACTGTTTTTT. Its translation: CASSGTGSSILFF.